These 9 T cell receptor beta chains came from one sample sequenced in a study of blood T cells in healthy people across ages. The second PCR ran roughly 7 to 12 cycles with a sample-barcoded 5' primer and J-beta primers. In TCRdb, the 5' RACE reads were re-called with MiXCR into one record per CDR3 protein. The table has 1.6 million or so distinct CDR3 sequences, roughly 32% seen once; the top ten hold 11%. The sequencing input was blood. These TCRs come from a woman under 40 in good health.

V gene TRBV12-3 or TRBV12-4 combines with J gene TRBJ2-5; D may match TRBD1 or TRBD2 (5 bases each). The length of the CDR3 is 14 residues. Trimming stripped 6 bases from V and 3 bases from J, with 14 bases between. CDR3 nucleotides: TGTGCCAGCAGGGACCGGGACGGAAAAGAGACCCAGTACTTC. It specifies CASRDRDGKETQYF.

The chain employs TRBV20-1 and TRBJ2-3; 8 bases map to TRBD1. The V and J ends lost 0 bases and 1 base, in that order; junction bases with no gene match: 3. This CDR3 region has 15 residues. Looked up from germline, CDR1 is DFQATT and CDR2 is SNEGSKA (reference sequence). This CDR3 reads CSARDAGGRTDTQYF. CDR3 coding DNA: TGCAGTGCTAGAGATGCAGGGGGCCGCACAGATACGCAGTATTTT.

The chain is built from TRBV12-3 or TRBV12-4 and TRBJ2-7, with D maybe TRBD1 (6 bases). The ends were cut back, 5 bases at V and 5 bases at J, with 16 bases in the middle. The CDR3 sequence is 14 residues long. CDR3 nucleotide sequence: TGTGCCAGCAGTCAAACAGGGTTCCGGGACGAGCAGTACTTC. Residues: CASSQTGFRDEQYF.

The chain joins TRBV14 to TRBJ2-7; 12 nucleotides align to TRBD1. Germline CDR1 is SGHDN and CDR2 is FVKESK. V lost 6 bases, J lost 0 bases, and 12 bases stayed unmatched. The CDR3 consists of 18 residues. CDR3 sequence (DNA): TGTGCCAGCAGGACCCGGGACAGGGGGCCCTTTTACTCCTACGAGCAGTACTTC. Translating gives CASRTRDRGPFYSYEQYF.

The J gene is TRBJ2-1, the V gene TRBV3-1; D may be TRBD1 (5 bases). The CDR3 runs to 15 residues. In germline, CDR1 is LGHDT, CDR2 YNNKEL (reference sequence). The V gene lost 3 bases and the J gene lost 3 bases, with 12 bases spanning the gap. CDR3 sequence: CASSHYRQGYNEQFF. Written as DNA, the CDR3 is TGTGCCAGCAGCCACTATAGGCAGGGCTACAATGAGCAGTTCTTC.

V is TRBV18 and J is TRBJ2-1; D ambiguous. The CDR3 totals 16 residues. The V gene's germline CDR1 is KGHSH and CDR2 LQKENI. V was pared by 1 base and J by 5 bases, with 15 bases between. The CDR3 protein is CASSPRPQVPNNEQFF. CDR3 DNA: TGTGCCAGCTCACCACGCCCCCAGGTTCCCAACAATGAGCAGTTCTTC.

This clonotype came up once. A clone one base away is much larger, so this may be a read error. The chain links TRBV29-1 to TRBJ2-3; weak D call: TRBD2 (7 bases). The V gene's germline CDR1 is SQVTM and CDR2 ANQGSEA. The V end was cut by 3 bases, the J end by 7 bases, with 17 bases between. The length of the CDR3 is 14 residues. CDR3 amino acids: CSVELLGGPYTQYF. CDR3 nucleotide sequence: TGCAGCGTTGAGCTTCTGGGGGGGCCATATACGCAGTATTTT.

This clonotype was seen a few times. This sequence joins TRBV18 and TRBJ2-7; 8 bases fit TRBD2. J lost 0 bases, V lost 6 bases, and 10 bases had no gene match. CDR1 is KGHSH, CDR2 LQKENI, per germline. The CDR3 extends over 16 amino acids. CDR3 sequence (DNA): TGTGCCAGCTCTCGGGGTAGCGGGGAGAGCTCCTACGAGCAGTACTTC. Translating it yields CASSRGSGESSYEQYF.

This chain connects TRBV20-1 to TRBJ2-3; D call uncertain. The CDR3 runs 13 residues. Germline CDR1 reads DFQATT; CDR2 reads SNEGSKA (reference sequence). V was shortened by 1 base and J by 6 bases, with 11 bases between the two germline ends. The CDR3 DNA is TGCAGTGCTAGAGTCGGAGTCTTGGATACGCAGTATTTT. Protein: CSARVGVLDTQYF.